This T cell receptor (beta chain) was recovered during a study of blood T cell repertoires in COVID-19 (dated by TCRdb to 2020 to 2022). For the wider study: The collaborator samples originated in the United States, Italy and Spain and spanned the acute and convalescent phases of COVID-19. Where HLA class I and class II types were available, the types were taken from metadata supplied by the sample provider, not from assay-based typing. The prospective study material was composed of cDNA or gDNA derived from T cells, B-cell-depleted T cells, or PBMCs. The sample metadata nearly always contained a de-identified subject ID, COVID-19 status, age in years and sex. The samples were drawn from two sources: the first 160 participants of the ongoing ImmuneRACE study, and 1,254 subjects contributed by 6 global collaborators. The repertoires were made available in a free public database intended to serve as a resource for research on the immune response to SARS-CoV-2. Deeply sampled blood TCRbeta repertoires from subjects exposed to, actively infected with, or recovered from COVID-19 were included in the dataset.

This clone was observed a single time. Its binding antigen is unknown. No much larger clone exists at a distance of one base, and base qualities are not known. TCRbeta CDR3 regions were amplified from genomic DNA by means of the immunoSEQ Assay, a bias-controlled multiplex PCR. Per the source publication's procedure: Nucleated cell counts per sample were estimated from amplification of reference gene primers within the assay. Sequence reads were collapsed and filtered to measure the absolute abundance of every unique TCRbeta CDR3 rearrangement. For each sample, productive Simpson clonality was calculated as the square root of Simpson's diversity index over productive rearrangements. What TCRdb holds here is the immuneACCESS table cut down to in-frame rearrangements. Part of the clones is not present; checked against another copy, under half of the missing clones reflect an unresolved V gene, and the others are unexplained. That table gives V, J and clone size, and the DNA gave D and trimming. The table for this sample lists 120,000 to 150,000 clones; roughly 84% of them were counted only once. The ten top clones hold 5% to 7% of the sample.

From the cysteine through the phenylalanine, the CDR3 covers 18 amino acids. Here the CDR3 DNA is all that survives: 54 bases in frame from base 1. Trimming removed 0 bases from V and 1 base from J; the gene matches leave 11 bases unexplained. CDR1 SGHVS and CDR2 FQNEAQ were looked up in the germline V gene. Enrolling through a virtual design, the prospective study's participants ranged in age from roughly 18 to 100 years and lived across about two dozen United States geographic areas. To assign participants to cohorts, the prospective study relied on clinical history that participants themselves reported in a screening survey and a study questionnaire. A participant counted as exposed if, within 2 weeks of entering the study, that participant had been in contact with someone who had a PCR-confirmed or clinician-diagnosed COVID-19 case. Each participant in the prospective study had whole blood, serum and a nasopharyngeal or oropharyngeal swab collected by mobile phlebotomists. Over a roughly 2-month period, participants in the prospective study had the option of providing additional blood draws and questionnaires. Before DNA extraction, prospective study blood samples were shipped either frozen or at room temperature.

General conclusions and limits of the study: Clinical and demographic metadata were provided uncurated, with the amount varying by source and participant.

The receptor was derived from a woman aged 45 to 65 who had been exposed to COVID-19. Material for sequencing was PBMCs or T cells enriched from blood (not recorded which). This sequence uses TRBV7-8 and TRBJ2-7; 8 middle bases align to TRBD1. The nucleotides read TGTGCCAGCAGCTTAGCGACAGGGGAGCGGTTCGAGTCCTACGAGCAGTACTTC. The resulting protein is CASSLATGERFESYEQYF.